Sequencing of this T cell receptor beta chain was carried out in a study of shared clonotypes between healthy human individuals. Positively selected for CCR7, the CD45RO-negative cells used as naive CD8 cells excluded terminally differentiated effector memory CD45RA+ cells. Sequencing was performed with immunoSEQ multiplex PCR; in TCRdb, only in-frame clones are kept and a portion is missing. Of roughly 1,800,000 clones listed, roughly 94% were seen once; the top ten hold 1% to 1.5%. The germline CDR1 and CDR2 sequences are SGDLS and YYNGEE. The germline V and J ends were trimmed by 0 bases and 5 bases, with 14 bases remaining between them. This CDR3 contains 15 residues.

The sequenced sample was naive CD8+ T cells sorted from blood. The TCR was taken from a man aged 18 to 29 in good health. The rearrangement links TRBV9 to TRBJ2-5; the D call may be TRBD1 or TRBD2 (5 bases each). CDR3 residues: CASSVGGTTSETQYF. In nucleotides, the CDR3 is TGTGCCAGCAGCGTAGGGGGGACCACATCGGAGACCCAGTACTTC.